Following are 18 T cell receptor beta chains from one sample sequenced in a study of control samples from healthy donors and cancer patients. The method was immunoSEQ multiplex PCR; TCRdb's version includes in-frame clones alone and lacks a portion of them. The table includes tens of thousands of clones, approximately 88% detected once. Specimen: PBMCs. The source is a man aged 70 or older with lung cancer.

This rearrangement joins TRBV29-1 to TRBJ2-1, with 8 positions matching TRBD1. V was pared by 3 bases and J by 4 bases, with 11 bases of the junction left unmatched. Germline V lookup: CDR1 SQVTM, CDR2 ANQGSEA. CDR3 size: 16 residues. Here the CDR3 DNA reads TGCAGCGTTGAGGGCCTCCGGGACAGGCCTTACAATGAGCAGTTCTTC. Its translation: CSVEGLRDRPYNEQFF.

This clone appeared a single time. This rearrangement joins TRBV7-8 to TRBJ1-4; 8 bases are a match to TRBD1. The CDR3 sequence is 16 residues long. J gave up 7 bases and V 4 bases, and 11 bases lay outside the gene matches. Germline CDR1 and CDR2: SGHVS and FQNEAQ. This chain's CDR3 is CASSSKADRGREKLFF. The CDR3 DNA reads TGTGCCAGCAGCTCAAAGGCCGACAGGGGTCGTGAAAAACTGTTTTTT.

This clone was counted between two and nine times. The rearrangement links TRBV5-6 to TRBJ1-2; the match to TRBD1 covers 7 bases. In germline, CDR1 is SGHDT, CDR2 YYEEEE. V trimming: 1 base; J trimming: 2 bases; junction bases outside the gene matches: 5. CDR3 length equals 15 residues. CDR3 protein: CASSLQGVANYGYTF. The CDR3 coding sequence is TGTGCCAGCAGCTTGCAGGGGGTCGCAAACTATGGCTACACCTTC.

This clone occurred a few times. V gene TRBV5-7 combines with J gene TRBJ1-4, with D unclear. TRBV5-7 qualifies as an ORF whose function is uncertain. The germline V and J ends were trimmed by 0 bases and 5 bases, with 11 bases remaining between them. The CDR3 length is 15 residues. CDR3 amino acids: CASSLVRGANEKLFF. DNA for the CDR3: TGTGCCAGCAGCTTGGTTCGGGGTGCAAATGAAAAACTGTTTTTT.

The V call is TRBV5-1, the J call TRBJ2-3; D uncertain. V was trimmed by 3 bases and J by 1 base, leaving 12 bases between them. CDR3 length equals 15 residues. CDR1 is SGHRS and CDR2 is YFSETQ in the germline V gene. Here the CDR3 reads CASSSGGRRTDTQYF. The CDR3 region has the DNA TGCGCCAGCAGCTCCGGCGGAAGACGCACAGATACGCAGTATTTT.

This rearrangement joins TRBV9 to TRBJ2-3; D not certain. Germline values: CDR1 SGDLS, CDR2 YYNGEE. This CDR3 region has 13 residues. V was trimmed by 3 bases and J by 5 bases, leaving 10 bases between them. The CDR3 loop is CASSGQLLDTQYF. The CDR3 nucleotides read TGTGCCAGCAGCGGCCAGCTACTAGATACGCAGTATTTT.

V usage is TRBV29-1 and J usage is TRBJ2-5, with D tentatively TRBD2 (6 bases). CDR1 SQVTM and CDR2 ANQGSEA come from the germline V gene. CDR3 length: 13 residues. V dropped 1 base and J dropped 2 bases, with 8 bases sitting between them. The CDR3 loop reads CSVEGGVQETQYF. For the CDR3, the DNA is TGCAGCGTTGAAGGGGGGGTGCAAGAGACCCAGTACTTC.

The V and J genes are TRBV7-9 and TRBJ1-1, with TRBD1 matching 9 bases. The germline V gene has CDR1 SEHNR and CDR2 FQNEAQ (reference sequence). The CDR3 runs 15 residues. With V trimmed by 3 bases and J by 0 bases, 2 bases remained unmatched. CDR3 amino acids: CASSLGQGMNTEAFF. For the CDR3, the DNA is TGTGCCAGCAGCTTGGGACAGGGAATGAACACTGAAGCTTTCTTT.

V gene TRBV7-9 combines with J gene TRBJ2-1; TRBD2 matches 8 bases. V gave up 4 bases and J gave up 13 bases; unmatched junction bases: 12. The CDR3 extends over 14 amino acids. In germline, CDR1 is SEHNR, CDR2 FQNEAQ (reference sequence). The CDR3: CASSSTAFSGTQFF. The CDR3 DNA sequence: TGTGCCAGCAGCTCGACCGCGTTTAGCGGGACCCAGTTCTTC.

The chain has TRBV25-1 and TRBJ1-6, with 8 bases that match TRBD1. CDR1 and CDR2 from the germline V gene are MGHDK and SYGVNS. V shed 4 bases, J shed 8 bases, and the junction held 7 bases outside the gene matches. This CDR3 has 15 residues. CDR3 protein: CASSVSGGFDSPLHF. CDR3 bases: TGTGCCAGCAGTGTCTCAGGGGGCTTTGATTCACCCCTCCACTTT.

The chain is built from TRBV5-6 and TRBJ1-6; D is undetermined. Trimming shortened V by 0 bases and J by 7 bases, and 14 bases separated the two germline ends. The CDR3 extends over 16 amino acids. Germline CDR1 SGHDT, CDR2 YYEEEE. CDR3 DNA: TGTGCCAGCAGCTTGGGCGCGGGCGTCAGGAATTCACCCCTCCACTTT. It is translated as CASSLGAGVRNSPLHF.

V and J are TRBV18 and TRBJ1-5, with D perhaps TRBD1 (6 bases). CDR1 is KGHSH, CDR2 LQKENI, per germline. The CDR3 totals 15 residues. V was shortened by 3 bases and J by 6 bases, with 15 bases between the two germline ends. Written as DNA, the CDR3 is TGTGCCAGCTCACCGGGAGGACAGTTGGGTCAGCCCCAGCATTTT. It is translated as CASSPGGQLGQPQHF.

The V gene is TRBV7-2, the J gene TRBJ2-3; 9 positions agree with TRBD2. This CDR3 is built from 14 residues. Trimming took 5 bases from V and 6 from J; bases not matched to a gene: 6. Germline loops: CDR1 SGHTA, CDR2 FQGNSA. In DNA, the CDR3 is TGTGCCAGCAGCCTCGGACTAGCGTGGGATACGCAGTATTTT. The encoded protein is CASSLGLAWDTQYF.

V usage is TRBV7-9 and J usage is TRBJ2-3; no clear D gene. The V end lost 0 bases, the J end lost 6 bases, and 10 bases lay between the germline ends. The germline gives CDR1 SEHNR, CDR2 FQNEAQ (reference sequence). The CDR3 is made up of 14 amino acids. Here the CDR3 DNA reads TGTGCCAGCAGCTTAGCGCCGTCCCCTGATACGCAGTATTTT. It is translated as CASSLAPSPDTQYF.

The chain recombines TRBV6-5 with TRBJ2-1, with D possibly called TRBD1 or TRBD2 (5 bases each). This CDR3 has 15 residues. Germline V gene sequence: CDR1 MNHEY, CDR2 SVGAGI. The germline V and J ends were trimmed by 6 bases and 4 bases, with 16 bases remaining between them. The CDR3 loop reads CASRRDGWGYNEQFF. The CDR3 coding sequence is TGTGCCAGCAGGAGGGACGGTTGGGGATACAATGAGCAGTTCTTC.

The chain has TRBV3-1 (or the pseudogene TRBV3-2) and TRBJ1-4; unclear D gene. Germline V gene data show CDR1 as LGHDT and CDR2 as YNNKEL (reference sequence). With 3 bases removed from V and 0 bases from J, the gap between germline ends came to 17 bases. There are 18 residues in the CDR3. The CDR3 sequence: CASSHADGTVPTNEKLFF. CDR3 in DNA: TGTGCCAGCAGCCACGCGGATGGAACAGTTCCAACTAATGAAAAACTGTTTTTT.

This CDR3 is CASSPRLAGGYNEQFF. Written as DNA, the CDR3 is TGTGCCAGCAGCCCGCGTCTAGCGGGGGGGTACAATGAGCAGTTCTTC. This chain uses TRBV5-8 with TRBJ2-1; TRBD2 matches at 12 bases. The junction had 6 bases not matched to a gene; V was cut back by 4 bases and J by 4 bases. Germline V CDR1 and CDR2: SGHTS, YDEGEE. This CDR3 contains 16 residues.

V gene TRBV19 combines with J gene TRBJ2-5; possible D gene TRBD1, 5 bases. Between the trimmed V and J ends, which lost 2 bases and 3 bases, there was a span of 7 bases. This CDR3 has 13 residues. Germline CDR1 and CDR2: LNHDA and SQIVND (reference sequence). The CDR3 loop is CASSIKGKETQYF. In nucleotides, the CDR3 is TGTGCCAGTAGTATAAAGGGGAAAGAGACCCAGTACTTC.